These T cell receptor beta chains were read from a single sample in a study of T cell responses to AZD1222 COVID-19 vaccine. Sequenced by immunoSEQ multiplex PCR; TCRdb stores in-frame clones only, minus some. The table shows around 140,000 clones, with approximately 83% occurring only once. The source material was peripheral blood, sampled on day 0 of AZD1222 vaccination. These receptors all stem from an adult in good health. Each CDR3 is given with its conserved first and last residue. A D gene is named only where the DNA matches it firmly. Some rows mark clone size as missing; the rest say once, few, many or name a class of expanded clone.

TRBJ1-1 16 TRBV7-9 TRBD1 once TGTGCCAGCAGCCAAGACCGCAGGGGGAGGAACACTGAAGCTTTCTTT CASSQDRRGRNTEAFF
TRBJ2-7 15 TRBV5-1 TRBD2 - TGCGCCAGCAGCCTAACAACTAGCGGGGCCTACGAGCAGTACTTC CASSLTTSGAYEQYF
TRBJ1-6 15 TRBV6-6 - - TGTGCCAGCATCACGGCGGAAGCCTATAATTCACCCCTCCACTTT CASITAEAYNSPLHF
TRBJ1-5 15 TRBV24-1 - - TGTGCCACCTCGGGGGCGGGGGGCCCCCATCGGCCCCAGCATTTT CATSGAGGPHRPQHF
TRBJ2-1 15 TRBV6-5 TRBD1 - TGTGCCAGCAGTTACCGGGACAGGAGTCTTGATGAGCAGTTCTTC CASSYRDRSLDEQFF
TRBJ1-1 18 TRBV19 - - TGTGCCAGTAGTATTTTAAAAGTCTACGGGGAATCTGGCACTGAAGCTTTCTTT CASSILKVYGESGTEAFF
TRBJ2-5 15 TRBV3-1/TRBV3-2 TRBD2 once TGTGCCAGCAGCCCCTCTAGCGGCTCCACTGAGACCCAGTACTTC CASSPSSGSTETQYF
TRBJ2-1 15 TRBV11-2 - - TGTGCCAGCAGCTTAGGGTGGGACTCCTACAATGAGCAGTTCTTC CASSLGWDSYNEQFF
TRBJ1-1 12 TRBV6-5 - - TGTGCGTCCAATAGGGGAAGCACTGAAGCTTTCTTT CASNRGSTEAFF
TRBJ1-2 12 TRBV28 - - TGTGCCAGCAGTTCCCCCGGGTCCGATCCAGCCTTC CASSSPGSDPAF
TRBJ2-3 14 TRBV29-1 TRBD2 - TGCAGCGTTCTTAGCGGGAGGGCCGGGGATACGCAGTATTTT CSVLSGRAGDTQYF
TRBJ2-6 16 TRBV7-6 - - TGTGCCAGCAGCTCCATGAGGCCCTCTGGGGCCAACGTCCTGACTTTC CASSSMRPSGANVLTF
TRBJ2-7 15 TRBV18 - - TGTGCCAGCTCACCACGGGGGGGCTTCTCCTACGAGCAGTACTTC CASSPRGGFSYEQYF
TRBJ1-5 13 TRBV30 TRBD1 - TGTGCCTGGGGGCAGGGGGCGAATCAGCCCCAGCATTTT CAWGQGANQPQHF
TRBJ1-5 16 TRBV19 - - TGTGCCAGTTCTAGGGATGCTCTTAATAGCAATCAGCCCCAGCATTTT CASSRDALNSNQPQHF
TRBJ1-1 15 TRBV25-1 - - TGTGCCAGCAGTGAAATGGGGTCGCCGAACACTGAAGCTTTCTTT CASSEMGSPNTEAFF
TRBJ2-1 14 TRBV2 TRBD1 - TGTGCCAGCACTCGGACAGGGGTCTTCAATGAGCAGTTCTTC CASTRTGVFNEQFF
TRBJ2-3 14 TRBV5-6 - - TGTGCCAGCAGCTTGGGGCTCGCCACAGATACGCAGTATTTT CASSLGLATDTQYF
TRBJ2-7 12 TRBV10-2 - - TGCGCCAGCAGTGACCCCTCCTACGAGCAGTACTTC CASSDPSYEQYF
TRBJ1-1 14 TRBV3-1/TRBV3-2 - - TGTGCCAGCAGCGAAGGGGGAGGGAGGAGGGAAGCTTTCTTT CASSEGGGRREAFF
TRBJ1-6 14 TRBV7-9 - - TGTGCCAGCAGCCCAACCGTGTCCTATTCACCCCTCCACTTT CASSPTVSYSPLHF
TRBJ1-5 14 TRBV28 - - TGTGCCAGCAGTTTAATAGAAAGCAATCAGCCCCAGCATTTT CASSLIESNQPQHF
TRBJ2-1 13 TRBV6-2/TRBV6-3 - - TGTGCCAGCAGTTGGACCAGTCCCAATGAGCAGTTCTTC CASSWTSPNEQFF
TRBJ2-5 14 TRBV6-5 - - TGTGCCAGCAGTCTAAACGGGTACCAAGAGACCCAGTACTTC CASSLNGYQETQYF
TRBJ2-3 14 TRBV6-2/TRBV6-3 - few TGTGCCAGCAGTTACTACCTAGGCACAGATACGCAGTATTTT CASSYYLGTDTQYF
TRBJ2-7 13 TRBV6-2/TRBV6-3 - - TGTGCCAGCAGTATCATACAGGGCCACGAGCAGTACTTC CASSIIQGHEQYF
TRBJ2-5 15 TRBV4-1 TRBD1 - TGCGCCAGCAGCCAAGGGGACAGGCTCCCGGAGACCCAGTACTTC CASSQGDRLPETQYF
TRBJ2-7 16 TRBV4-1 TRBD2 many TGCGCCAGCAGCCATCTAGCCGGGACTAGATATGACGAGCAGTACTTC CASSHLAGTRYDEQYF
TRBJ1-1 12 TRBV7-9 - - TGTGCCAGCACCTACGGGGACACTGAAGCTTTCTTT CASTYGDTEAFF
TRBJ1-2 15 TRBV5-8 TRBD1 - TGTGCCAGCAGCTCGGGAGGCGGGACAGGGAGTGGCTACACCTTC CASSSGGGTGSGYTF
TRBJ1-1 15 TRBV7-9 - - TGTGCCAGCAGCTTAGGGGCCAGGGTGGTTACTGAAGCTTTCTTT CASSLGARVVTEAFF
TRBJ1-1 17 TRBV4-1 - - TGCGCCAGCAGCCAACCTCCCCCGGGACCGATGAACACTGAAGCTTTCTTT CASSQPPPGPMNTEAFF
TRBJ1-6 16 TRBV13 - once TGTGCCAGCAGTTCCCCTCCCCGGGGTCCTGGGGCACCCCTCCACTTT CASSSPPRGPGAPLHF
TRBJ2-3 13 TRBV19 - - TGTGCCAGTAGGACCAAGCCCGGAGATACGCAGTATTTT CASRTKPGDTQYF
TRBJ1-6 16 TRBV28 TRBD1 once TGTGCCAGCCCAGGGGGAAGAGATTACTATAATTCACCCCTCCACTTT CASPGGRDYYNSPLHF
TRBJ1-5 14 TRBV7-2 - - TGTGCCAGCAACTCTTGGGAGGGGAGGCAGCCCCAGCATTTT CASNSWEGRQPQHF
TRBJ1-4 16 TRBV28 TRBD1 - TGTGCCAGCAGCCCACCCCCGACAGGGCCCAATGAAAAACTGTTTTTT CASSPPPTGPNEKLFF
TRBJ2-2 12 TRBV5-4 - - TGTGCCAGCAGCTTGGGTAGCGGGGAGCTGTTTTTT CASSLGSGELFF
TRBJ1-5 14 TRBV2 - - TGTGCCACACGAGGGGGTACGAGCAATCAGCCCCAGCATTTT CATRGGTSNQPQHF
TRBJ1-2 12 TRBV6-5 - once TGTGCCAGCAGTTACCCGTACGGGAGCTACACCTTC CASSYPYGSYTF
TRBJ1-5 14 TRBV2 - - TGTGCCAGCAGACCGGGCCTCAGCAATCAGCCCCAGCATTTT CASRPGLSNQPQHF
TRBJ2-1 11 TRBV4-1 - - TGCGCCAGCAGAAATCTAAATGAGCAGTTCTTC CASRNLNEQFF
TRBJ1-3 15 TRBV6-5 - - TGTGCCAGCAGTTCCGAGAGGAGGTCTGGAAACACCATATATTTT CASSSERRSGNTIYF
TRBJ2-3 15 TRBV15 - - TGTGCCACCAGCAGGGATACTTGGGCGGAAGATACGCAGTATTTT CATSRDTWAEDTQYF
TRBJ1-5 14 TRBV6-5 TRBD1 - TGTGCCAGCAGTTACTCTTCAGGGGGTCAGCCCCAGCATTTT CASSYSSGGQPQHF
TRBJ2-5 15 TRBV25-1 TRBD2 once TGTGCCAGCAGTGAGGGGCGGGGGGGCCAAGAGACCCAGTACTTC CASSEGRGGQETQYF